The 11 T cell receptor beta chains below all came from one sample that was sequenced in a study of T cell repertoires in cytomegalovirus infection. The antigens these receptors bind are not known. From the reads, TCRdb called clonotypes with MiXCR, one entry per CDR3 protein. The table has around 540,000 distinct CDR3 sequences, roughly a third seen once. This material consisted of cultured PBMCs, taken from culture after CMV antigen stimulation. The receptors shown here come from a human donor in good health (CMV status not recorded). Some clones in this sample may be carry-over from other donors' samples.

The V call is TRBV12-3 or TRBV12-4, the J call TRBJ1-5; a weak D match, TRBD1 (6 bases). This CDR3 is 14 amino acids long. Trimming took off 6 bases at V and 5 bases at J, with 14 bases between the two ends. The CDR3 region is CASRPTGTDQPQHF. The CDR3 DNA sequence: TGTGCCAGCAGACCTACAGGGACCGATCAGCCCCAGCATTTT.

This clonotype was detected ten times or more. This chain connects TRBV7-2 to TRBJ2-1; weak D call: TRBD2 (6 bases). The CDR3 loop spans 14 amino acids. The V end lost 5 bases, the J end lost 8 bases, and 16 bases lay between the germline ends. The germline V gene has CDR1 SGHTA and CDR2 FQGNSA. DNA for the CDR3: TGTGCCAGCAGCACTCGATTACTAGCTTATGAGCAGTTCTTC. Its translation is CASSTRLLAYEQFF.

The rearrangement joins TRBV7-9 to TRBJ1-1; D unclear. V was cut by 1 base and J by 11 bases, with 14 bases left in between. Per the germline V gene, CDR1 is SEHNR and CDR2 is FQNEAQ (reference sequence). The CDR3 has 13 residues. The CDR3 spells CASSLDPGPGAFF. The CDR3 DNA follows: TGTGCCAGCAGCTTAGATCCGGGTCCCGGGGCTTTCTTT.

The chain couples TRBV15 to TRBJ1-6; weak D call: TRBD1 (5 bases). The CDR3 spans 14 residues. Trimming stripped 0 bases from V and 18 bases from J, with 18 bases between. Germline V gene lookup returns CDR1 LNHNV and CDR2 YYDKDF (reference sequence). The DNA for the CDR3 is TGTGCCACCAGCAGAGATAGGGGATCCGGAACCACCCACTTT. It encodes CATSRDRGSGTTHF.

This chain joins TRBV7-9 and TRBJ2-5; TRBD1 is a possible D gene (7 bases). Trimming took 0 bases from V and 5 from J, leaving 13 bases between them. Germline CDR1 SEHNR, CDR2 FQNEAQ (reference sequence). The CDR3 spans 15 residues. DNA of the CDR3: TGTGCCAGCAGCTTAGCTACGACAGGGAGGGAGACCCAGTACTTC. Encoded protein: CASSLATTGRETQYF.

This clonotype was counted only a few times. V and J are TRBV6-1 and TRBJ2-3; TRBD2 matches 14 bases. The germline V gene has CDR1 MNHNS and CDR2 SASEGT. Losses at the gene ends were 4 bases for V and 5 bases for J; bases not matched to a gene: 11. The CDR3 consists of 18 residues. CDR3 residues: CASSGGPGLAGVGDTQYF. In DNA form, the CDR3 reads TGTGCCAGCAGTGGCGGCCCGGGACTAGCGGGAGTGGGAGATACGCAGTATTTT.

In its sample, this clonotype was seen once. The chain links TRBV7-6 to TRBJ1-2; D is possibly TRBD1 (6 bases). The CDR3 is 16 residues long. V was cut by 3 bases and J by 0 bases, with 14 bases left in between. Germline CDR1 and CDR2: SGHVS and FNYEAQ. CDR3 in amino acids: CASSFGQTDTNYGYTF. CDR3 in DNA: TGTGCCAGCAGCTTTGGACAGACCGACACTAACTATGGCTACACCTTC.

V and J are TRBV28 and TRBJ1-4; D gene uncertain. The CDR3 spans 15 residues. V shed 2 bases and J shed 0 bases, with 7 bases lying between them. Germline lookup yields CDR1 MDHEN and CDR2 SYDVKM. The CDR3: CASSLIGATNEKLFF. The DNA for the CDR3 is TGTGCCAGCAGTTTAATCGGGGCAACTAATGAAAAACTGTTTTTT.

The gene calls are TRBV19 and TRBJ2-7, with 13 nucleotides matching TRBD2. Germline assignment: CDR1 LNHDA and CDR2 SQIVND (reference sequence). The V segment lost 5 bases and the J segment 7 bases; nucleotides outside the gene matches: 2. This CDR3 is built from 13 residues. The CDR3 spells CASSRGLAGEQYV. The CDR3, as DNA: TGTGCCAGTAGTCGGGGACTAGCGGGGGAGCAGTACGTC.

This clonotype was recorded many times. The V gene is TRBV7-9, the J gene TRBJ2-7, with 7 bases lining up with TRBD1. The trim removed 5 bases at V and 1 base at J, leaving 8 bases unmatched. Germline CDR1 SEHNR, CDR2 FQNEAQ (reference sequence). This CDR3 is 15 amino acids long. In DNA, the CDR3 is TGTGCCAGCAGCCTCTCACAGGGGAAATCCTACGAGCAGTACGTC. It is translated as CASSLSQGKSYEQYV.

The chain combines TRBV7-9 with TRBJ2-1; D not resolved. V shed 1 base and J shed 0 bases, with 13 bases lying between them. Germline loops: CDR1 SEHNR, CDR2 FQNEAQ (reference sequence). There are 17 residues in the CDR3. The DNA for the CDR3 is TGTGCCAGCAGCTTAGGTCGTCAGCTGAGCTCCTACAATGAGCAGTTCTTC. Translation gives CASSLGRQLSSYNEQFF.